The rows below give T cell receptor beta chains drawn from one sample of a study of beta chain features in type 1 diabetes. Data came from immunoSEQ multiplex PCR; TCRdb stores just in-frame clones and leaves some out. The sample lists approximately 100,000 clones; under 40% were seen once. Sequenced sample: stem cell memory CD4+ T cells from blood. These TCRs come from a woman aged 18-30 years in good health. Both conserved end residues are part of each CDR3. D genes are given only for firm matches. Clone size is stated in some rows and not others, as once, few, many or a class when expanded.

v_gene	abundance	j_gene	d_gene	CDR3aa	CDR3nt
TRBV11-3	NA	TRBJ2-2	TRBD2	CASSLVTLLAGVRSGELFF	TGTGCCAGCAGCTTAGTGACCCTACTAGCGGGAGTCCGAAGCGGGGAGCTGTTTTTT
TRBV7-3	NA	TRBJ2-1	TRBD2	CASSLVAGGSYNEQFF	TGTGCCAGCAGCTTGGTAGCGGGAGGTTCCTACAATGAGCAGTTCTTC
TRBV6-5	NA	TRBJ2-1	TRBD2	CASSSSGRIDEQFF	TGTGCCAGCAGCTCTAGCGGGAGGATTGATGAGCAGTTCTTC
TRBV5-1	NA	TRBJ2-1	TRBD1	CASRGQGMVSEQFF	TGCGCCAGCAGAGGACAGGGAATGGTCTCTGAGCAGTTCTTC
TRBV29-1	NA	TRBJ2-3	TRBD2	CSVESHSGALTDTQYF	TGCAGCGTTGAATCGCATAGCGGGGCCCTCACAGATACGCAGTATTTT
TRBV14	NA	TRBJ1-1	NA	CASSQVYELGGGTEAFF	TGTGCCAGCAGCCAAGTGTATGAACTGGGGGGAGGGACTGAAGCTTTCTTT
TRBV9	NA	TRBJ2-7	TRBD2	CASSKGGSGSPYEQYF	TGTGCCAGCAGCAAGGGGGGGAGCGGGAGCCCCTACGAGCAGTACTTC
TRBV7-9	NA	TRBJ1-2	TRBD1	CASSLDRRGGYTF	TGTGCCAGCAGCTTAGACCGCAGGGGGGGCTACACCTTC
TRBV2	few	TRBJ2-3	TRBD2	CASSLGLAGAVDTQYF	TGTGCCAGCAGTCTTGGACTAGCGGGAGCTGTAGATACGCAGTATTTT
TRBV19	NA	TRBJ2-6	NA	CASTPGQTSGANVLTF	TGTGCCAGCACCCCAGGACAGACCTCTGGGGCCAACGTCCTGACTTTC
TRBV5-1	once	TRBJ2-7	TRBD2	CASSLAGTSGVSYEQYF	TGCGCCAGCAGCTTGGCCGGGACTAGCGGGGTCTCCTACGAGCAGTACTTC
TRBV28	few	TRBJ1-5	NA	CASSLRTGWGQPQHF	TGTGCCAGCAGTTTGCGTACAGGGTGGGGACAGCCCCAGCATTTT
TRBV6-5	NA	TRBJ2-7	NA	CASSYVSGTYEQYF	TGTGCCAGCAGTTACGTTTCAGGGACCTACGAGCAGTACTTC
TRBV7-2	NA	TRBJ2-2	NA	CASSLLVGELFF	TGTGCCAGCAGCTTACTAGTCGGGGAGCTGTTTTTT
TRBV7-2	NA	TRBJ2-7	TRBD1	CASSFGRDSFYEQYF	TGTGCCAGCAGCTTCGGACGGGACAGCTTCTACGAGCAGTACTTC
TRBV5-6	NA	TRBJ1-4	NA	CASSQGIESTNEKLFF	TGTGCCAGCAGCCAGGGCATAGAGTCAACTAATGAAAAACTGTTTTTT
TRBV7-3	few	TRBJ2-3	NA	CASSWGQGMGDTQYF	TGTGCCAGCAGCTGGGGCCAGGGGATGGGAGATACGCAGTATTTT
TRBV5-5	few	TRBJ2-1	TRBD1	CASSLTAGQGYEQFF	TGTGCCAGCAGCTTGACGGCGGGACAGGGGTATGAGCAGTTCTTC
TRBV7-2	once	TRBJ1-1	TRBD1	CASSPRQGLEAFF	TGTGCCAGCAGCCCGCGACAGGGCCTAGAAGCTTTCTTT
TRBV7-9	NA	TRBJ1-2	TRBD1	CASSSSGTGGRDGYTF	TGTGCCAGCAGCTCATCCGGGACAGGGGGCAGGGATGGCTACACCTTC
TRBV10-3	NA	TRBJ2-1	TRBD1	CATGTATYNEQFF	TGTGCCACCGGGACAGCGACCTACAATGAGCAGTTCTTC
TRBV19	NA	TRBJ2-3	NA	CASRLTGSTDTQYF	TGTGCCAGTAGATTGACAGGAAGCACAGATACGCAGTATTTT
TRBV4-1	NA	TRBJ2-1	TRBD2	CASSPRAGTRGLFF	TGCGCCAGCAGCCCACGCGCCGGGACTAGAGGTTTGTTCTTC